This record concerns one TCR beta chain sequence. The germline V gene has CDR1 MNHEY and CDR2 SMNVEV (reference sequence). Trimming took 3 bases from V and 5 from J, leaving 18 bases between them. The CDR3 has 16 amino acids. This specimen comes from a study of blood T cell repertoires in COVID-19. Study background: Specimens from acute and convalescent COVID-19 originated in the United States, Italy and Spain. The cDNA or gDNA used as material had been derived from T cells, B-cell-depleted T cells, or PBMCs.

Original data processing: It was from reference gene primer amplification that nucleated cell counts were estimated. The assay was immunoSEQ multiplex PCR, and TCRdb's table has in-frame clones only and misses some. V and J calls and clone size follow that table, whereas D and trimming were derived from the DNA. Found here are about 160,000 clones, 70% to 90% of them singletons; the top ten hold less than 8%. Patients in Seattle were enrolled during active infection, then followed longitudinally. The source is an elderly man with COVID-19, enrolled during active disease. Sequences were obtained from peripheral blood. V usage is TRBV27 and J usage is TRBJ2-3; D is perhaps TRBD2 (6 bases). The CDR3 nucleotides read TGTGCCAGCAGTTTTGGGGCGGGGTGGGGTATAGATACGCAGTATTTT. It codes for CASSFGAGWGIDTQYF.